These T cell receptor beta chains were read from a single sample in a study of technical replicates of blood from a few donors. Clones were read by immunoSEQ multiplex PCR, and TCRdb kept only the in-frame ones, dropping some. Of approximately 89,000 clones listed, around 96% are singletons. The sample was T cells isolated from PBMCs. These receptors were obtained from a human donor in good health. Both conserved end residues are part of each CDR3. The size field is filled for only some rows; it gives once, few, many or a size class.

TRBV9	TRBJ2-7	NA	CASSVGDRNYEQYF
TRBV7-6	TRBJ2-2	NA	CASSLEHRTLVNGELFF
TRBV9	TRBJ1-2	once	CASSAVARSYGYTF
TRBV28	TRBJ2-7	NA	CASSLGPRGLASYEQYF
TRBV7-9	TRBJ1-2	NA	CASSLPGNYGYTF
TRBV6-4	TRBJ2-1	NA	CASSVIGASYNEQFF
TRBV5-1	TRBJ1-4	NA	CASSQDRINEKLFF
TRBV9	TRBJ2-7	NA	CASSPRDNYEQYF
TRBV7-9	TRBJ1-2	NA	CASSLSGGSYGYTF
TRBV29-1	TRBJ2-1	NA	CSVAWATSVNEQFF
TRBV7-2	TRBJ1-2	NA	CASSLWVGQMGGYTF
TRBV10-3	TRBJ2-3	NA	CAISDSEGREDTQYF
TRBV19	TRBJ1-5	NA	CASKPKGGYSNQPQHF
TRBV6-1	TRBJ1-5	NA	CASSEGVRGPQHF
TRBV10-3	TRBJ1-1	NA	CAISPLDRNTEAFF
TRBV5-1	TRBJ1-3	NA	CASSSGEPGNTIYF
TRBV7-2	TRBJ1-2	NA	CASREQGHGYTF
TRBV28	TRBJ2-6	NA	CASSTGATGGANVLTF
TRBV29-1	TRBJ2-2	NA	CSGGTSFTGELFF
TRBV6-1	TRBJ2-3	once	CASSEDDRLTDTQYF
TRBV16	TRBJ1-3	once	CASSQHLDRANSGNTIYF
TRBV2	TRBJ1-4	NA	CASSEALRSENEKLFF
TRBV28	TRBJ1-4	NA	CASSFRGGKEKLFF
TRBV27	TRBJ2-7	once	CATSIGTSRREQYF
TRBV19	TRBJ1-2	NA	CASRKGVYGYTF
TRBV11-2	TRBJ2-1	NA	CASSKDRGHEQFF
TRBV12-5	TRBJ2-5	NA	CASAPRQSEPQETQYF
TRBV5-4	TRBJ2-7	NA	CASSLTGDPGQYF
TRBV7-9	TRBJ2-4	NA	CASRWGLLLAKNIQYF
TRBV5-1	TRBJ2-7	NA	CASSLTRGSSYEQYF
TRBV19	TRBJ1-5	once	CASSRQGNQPQHF
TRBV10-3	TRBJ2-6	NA	CAARVREGTGAGANVLTF
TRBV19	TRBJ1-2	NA	CASRIGQGHDYGYTF
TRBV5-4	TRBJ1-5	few	CASRLSGSNQPQHF
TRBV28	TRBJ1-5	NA	CASSWTGGSNQPQHF
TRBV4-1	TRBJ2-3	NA	CASSQSGRGTQYF
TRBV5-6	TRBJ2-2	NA	CASSLLGGRTANTGELFF
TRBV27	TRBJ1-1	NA	CASRDTNTEAFF
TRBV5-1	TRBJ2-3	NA	CASSLEQGSPDTQYF
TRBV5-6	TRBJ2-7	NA	CASRTDRSYEQYF
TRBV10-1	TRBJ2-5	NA	CASSESGQGAETQYF
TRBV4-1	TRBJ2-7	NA	CASSHRRGIEQYF
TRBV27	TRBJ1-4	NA	CASSAYNRRGEKLFF
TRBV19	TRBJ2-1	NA	CASSLRGDNEQFF
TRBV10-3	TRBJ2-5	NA	CAISELAGGETQYF
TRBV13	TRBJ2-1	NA	CASSPAGGGYNEQFF
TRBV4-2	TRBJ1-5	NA	CASSQDGTGQGWKEPQHF
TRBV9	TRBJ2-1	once	CASSVESNNEQFF
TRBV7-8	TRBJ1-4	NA	CASSPTVGPTVGLFF
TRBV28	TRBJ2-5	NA	CAISPYGYQETQYF
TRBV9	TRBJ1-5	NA	CASSPGTNNQPQHF
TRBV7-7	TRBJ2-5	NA	CASSLDGGAQYF
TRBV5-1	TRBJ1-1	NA	CASSLTAFDVNTEAFF
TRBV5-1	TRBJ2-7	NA	CASSLDWEGNYEQYF